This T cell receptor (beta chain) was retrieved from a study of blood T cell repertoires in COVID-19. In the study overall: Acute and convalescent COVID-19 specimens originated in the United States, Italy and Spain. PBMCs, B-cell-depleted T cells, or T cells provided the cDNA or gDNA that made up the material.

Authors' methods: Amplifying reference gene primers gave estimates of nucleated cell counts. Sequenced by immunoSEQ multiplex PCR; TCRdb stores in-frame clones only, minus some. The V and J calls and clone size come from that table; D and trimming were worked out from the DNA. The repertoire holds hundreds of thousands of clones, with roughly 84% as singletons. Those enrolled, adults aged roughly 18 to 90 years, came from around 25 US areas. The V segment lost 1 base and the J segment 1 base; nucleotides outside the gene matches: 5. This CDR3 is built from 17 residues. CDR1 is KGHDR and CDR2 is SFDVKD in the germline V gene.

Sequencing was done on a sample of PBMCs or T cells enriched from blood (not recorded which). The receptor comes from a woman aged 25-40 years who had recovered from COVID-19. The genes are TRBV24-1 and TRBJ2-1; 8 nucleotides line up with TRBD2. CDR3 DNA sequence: TGTGCCACCAGTGATTTTAGGCGGGGGGTATCCTACAATGAGCAGTTCTTC. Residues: CATSDFRRGVSYNEQFF.